Following are 23 T cell receptor beta chains from one sample sequenced in a study of blood T cell repertoires in COVID-19. Libraries were prepared by immunoSEQ multiplex PCR; TCRdb keeps only in-frame clonotypes and omits some of them. This sample has under 75,000 clones, with approximately 77% found just once. Sequenced material: peripheral blood. These receptors originate from a woman in her sixties or seventies with COVID-19, enrolled during active disease.

The chain couples TRBV6-5 to TRBJ1-6; 10 bases are a match to TRBD1. This CDR3 spans 15 amino acids. Per the germline V gene, CDR1 is MNHEY and CDR2 is SVGAGI. V shed 6 bases and J 6 bases; nucleotides not matched to a gene: 5. CDR3 loop: CASRPRTGGNSPLHF. For the CDR3, the DNA is TGTGCCAGCAGACCTCGGACAGGGGGTAATTCACCCCTCCACTTT.

This rearrangement joins TRBV9 to TRBJ2-5; possible D gene TRBD1, 6 bases. This CDR3 comprises 15 residues. Germline loops: CDR1 SGDLS, CDR2 YYNGEE. Trimming pared 4 bases from V and 0 bases from J, leaving 13 bases between. The CDR3: CASSPLGAYQETQYF. The CDR3 DNA sequence: TGTGCCAGCAGCCCATTGGGGGCCTACCAAGAGACCCAGTACTTC.

This clone was seen only once. The chain employs TRBV19 and TRBJ1-3; D is uncertain. CDR3 length equals 14 residues. Germline V gene data show CDR1 as LNHDA and CDR2 as SQIVND (reference sequence). V lost 7 bases to trimming and J lost 2 bases, with 12 bases between them. CDR3 nucleotides: TGTGCCAGTACTAACCGCATCGCTGGAAACACCATATATTTT. Protein: CASTNRIAGNTIYF.

V is TRBV7-3 and J is TRBJ2-3, with TRBD1 identical over 11 bases. V shed 5 bases, J shed 5 bases, and the junction held 3 bases outside the gene matches. Germline V gene lookup returns CDR1 SGHTA and CDR2 FQGTGA. The CDR3 consists of 14 residues. The CDR3 nucleotides are TGTGCCAGCAGCGGACAGGGGGCCGTAGATACGCAGTATTTT. Translation: CASSGQGAVDTQYF.

The V and J genes are TRBV4-1 and TRBJ2-1; D possibly corresponds to TRBD2 (7 bases). Germline lookup yields CDR1 MGHRA and CDR2 YSYEKL. Trimming left V 5 bases short and J 0 bases short, with 14 bases between. The CDR3 has 16 amino acids. The DNA for the CDR3 is TGCGCCAGCAGCAACGGCGGGGGCGGCTCCTACAATGAGCAGTTCTTC. As protein: CASSNGGGGSYNEQFF.

This chain connects TRBV5-6 to TRBJ1-4; D is ambiguous. Germline lookup yields CDR1 SGHDT and CDR2 YYEEEE. With 0 bases removed from V and 8 bases from J, the gap between germline ends came to 14 bases. CDR3 length equals 15 residues. The CDR3 here is CASSLVALRQEKLFF. The CDR3 DNA follows: TGTGCCAGCAGCTTGGTGGCCCTGAGGCAGGAAAAACTGTTTTTT.

The chain combines TRBV6-5 with TRBJ2-5; no firm D call. This CDR3 contains 12 residues. Trimming took off 8 bases at V and 0 bases at J, with 7 bases between the two ends. From germline, CDR1 is MNHEY and CDR2 SVGAGI. The CDR3 nucleotides read TGTGCCAGCTCTTTCGACCAAGAGACCCAGTACTTC. Amino acid sequence: CASSFDQETQYF.

The chain carries TRBV10-3 and TRBJ1-2; D remains ambiguous. This CDR3 is built from 15 residues. Trimming stripped 0 bases from V and 3 bases from J, with 11 bases between. Germline CDR1 reads ENHRY; CDR2 reads SYGVKD. In DNA, the CDR3 is TGTGCCATCAGTGAGTCGGCGACGAGGGACTATGGCTACACCTTC. It is translated as CAISESATRDYGYTF.

The V gene is TRBV15, the J gene TRBJ2-2, with 11 bases lining up with TRBD1. Unmatched junction bases numbered 1, after V lost 1 base and J lost 3 bases. The CDR3 has 16 residues. Germline V CDR1 and CDR2: LNHNV, YYDKDF (reference sequence). CDR3 sequence: CATSRGTGGHTGELFF. The CDR3, as DNA: TGTGCCACCAGCAGAGGGACAGGGGGCCACACCGGGGAGCTGTTTTTT. The full variable domain, its missing parts supplied by reference TRBV15 and TRBJ2-2, is DAMVIQNPRYQVTQFGKPVTLSCSQTLNHNVMYWYQQKSSQAPKLLFHYYDKDFNNEADTPDNFQSRRPNTSFCFLDIRSPGLGDTAMYLCATSRGTGGHTGELFFGEGSRLTVL.

The chain links TRBV15 to TRBJ1-1; unclear D gene. V was pared by 8 bases and J by 5 bases, with 21 bases between. The germline CDR1 and CDR2 sequences are LNHNV and YYDKDF (reference sequence). The CDR3 totals 15 residues. The CDR3 DNA follows: TGTGCCACCCAAAAAGTGGGAGGGTCGGGAACTGAAGCTTTCTTT. It encodes CATQKVGGSGTEAFF.

The chain carries TRBV6-5 and TRBJ1-4; no definite D call. The CDR3 has 14 amino acids. The germline V gene encodes CDR1 MNHEY and CDR2 SVGAGI. V lost 8 bases and J lost 13, with 23 bases in between. In DNA form, the CDR3 reads TGTGCCAGCCACTTTGAGGTGTCGTCGCCGGGACTGTTTTTT. It translates to CASHFEVSSPGLFF.

Only a few counts were recorded for this clone. The chain uses TRBV5-5 and TRBJ1-1; the D gene is possibly TRBD1 (6 bases). The germline V gene encodes CDR1 SGHKS and CDR2 YYEKEE (reference sequence). Trimming removed 3 bases at V and 2 bases at J, with 8 bases between. The CDR3 has 13 residues. The DNA of the CDR3 is TGTGCCAGCAGCTGGGGACAAAACACTGAAGCTTTCTTT. Its translation is CASSWGQNTEAFF.

The chain has TRBV11-2 and TRBJ2-5; 8 positions match TRBD2. CDR1 SGHAT and CDR2 FQNNGV come from the germline V gene. The CDR3 has 14 residues. Trimming removed 3 bases from V and 1 base from J; junction bases left unmatched: 1. CDR3 amino acids: CASSFSGIQETQYF. The CDR3 DNA follows: TGTGCCAGCAGCTTTAGCGGGATCCAAGAGACCCAGTACTTC.

This clone was seen more than once but under ten times. The CDR3 DNA reads TGTGCCAGCAGTCAACGACTAGCGGGTGGTAATGAGCAGTTCTTC. Translation gives CASSQRLAGGNEQFF. The rearrangement links TRBV27 to TRBJ2-1; 10 nucleotides line up with TRBD2. The germline CDR1 and CDR2 sequences are MNHEY and SMNVEV (reference sequence). CDR3 length: 15 amino acids. After removal of 5 bases from V and 7 bases from J, the junction contained 8 bases not matched to a gene.

J is TRBJ2-3 and V is TRBV29-1, with 8 bases matching TRBD2. This CDR3 contains 14 residues. Germline assignment: CDR1 SQVTM and CDR2 ANQGSEA. The junction had 9 bases not matched to a gene; V was cut back by 7 bases and J by 3 bases. The CDR3 protein is CSAAGLVATDTQYF. The CDR3 coding sequence is TGCAGCGCAGCGGGACTAGTAGCGACAGATACGCAGTATTTT.

The rearrangement joins TRBV4-1 to TRBJ2-5, with D possibly TRBD1 on 6 matching bases. In germline, CDR1 is MGHRA, CDR2 YSYEKL. V lost 1 base and J lost 5, with 14 bases in between. This CDR3 is built from 15 residues. The CDR3 DNA reads TGCGCCAGCAGCCAAGGGGGGCAGGAAGGGGAGACCCAGTACTTC. The encoded protein is CASSQGGQEGETQYF.

The V gene is TRBV13, the J gene TRBJ2-7; 14 bases are a match to TRBD2. V gave up 4 bases and J gave up 6 bases; unmatched junction bases: 2. The CDR3 is made up of 14 amino acids. The germline V gene has CDR1 PRHDT and CDR2 FYEKMQ (reference sequence). This CDR3 reads CASSSGLAGVEQYF. In DNA form, the CDR3 reads TGTGCCAGCAGCTCGGGACTAGCGGGGGTCGAGCAGTACTTC.

V and J are TRBV30 and TRBJ2-3; D may be TRBD2 (8 bases). V was cut by 0 bases and J by 2 bases, with 21 bases left in between. Per germline, CDR1 GTSNPN and CDR2 SVGIG (reference sequence). This CDR3 region has 18 residues. The CDR3: CAWSVRRGGQGDTDTQYF. CDR3 in DNA: TGTGCCTGGAGTGTACGACGGGGGGGCCAGGGGGACACAGATACGCAGTATTTT.

The chain has TRBV19 and TRBJ2-1, with 8 positions matching TRBD1. The junction had 4 bases not matched to a gene; V was cut back by 2 bases and J by 4 bases. Germline V lookup: CDR1 LNHDA, CDR2 SQIVND (reference sequence). The CDR3 consists of 15 residues. CDR3: CASSIPGGMYNEQFF. The CDR3 DNA reads as TGTGCCAGTAGTATACCAGGGGGCATGTACAATGAGCAGTTCTTC.

The sample holds a few counts of this clone. The chain uses TRBV6-5 and TRBJ2-7, with D tentatively TRBD1 (6 bases). In germline, CDR1 is MNHEY, CDR2 SVGAGI. The CDR3 covers 15 residues. Trimming left V 6 bases short and J 4 bases short, with 19 bases between. The CDR3 here is CASSLAGGGAYEQYF. CDR3 DNA sequence: TGTGCCAGCAGCTTGGCTGGGGGCGGAGCGTACGAGCAGTACTTC.

This clone was recorded only once. The J gene is TRBJ2-3, the V gene TRBV3-1 (or the pseudogene TRBV3-2); 8 bases are shared with TRBD2. From germline, CDR1 is LGHDT and CDR2 YNNKEL (reference sequence). The trim removed 4 bases at V and 4 bases at J, leaving 13 bases unmatched. This CDR3 comprises 17 residues. The CDR3 nucleotides read TGTGCCAGCAGCCCCCAAGCTTCCGGGGGGGCGTCAGATACGCAGTATTTT. Protein: CASSPQASGGASDTQYF.

The V and J genes are TRBV27 and TRBJ2-7; 7 nucleotides align to TRBD1. This CDR3 comprises 15 residues. Germline V gives CDR1 MNHEY, CDR2 SMNVEV (reference sequence). Trimming cost V 2 bases and J 0 bases; bases outside gene matches: 4. CDR3 loop: CASSLGRDSSYEQYF. In nucleotides, the CDR3 is TGTGCCAGCAGTTTAGGCCGGGACAGCTCCTACGAGCAGTACTTC.

V and J are TRBV27 and TRBJ2-3, with D possibly TRBD2 on 5 matching bases. The germline gives CDR1 MNHEY, CDR2 SMNVEV (reference sequence). V was pared by 6 bases and J by 3 bases, with 13 bases between. The CDR3 length is 14 residues. CDR3 sequence: CASSRGRTTDTQYF. In DNA form, the CDR3 reads TGTGCCAGCAGCCGAGGACGGACTACAGATACGCAGTATTTT.